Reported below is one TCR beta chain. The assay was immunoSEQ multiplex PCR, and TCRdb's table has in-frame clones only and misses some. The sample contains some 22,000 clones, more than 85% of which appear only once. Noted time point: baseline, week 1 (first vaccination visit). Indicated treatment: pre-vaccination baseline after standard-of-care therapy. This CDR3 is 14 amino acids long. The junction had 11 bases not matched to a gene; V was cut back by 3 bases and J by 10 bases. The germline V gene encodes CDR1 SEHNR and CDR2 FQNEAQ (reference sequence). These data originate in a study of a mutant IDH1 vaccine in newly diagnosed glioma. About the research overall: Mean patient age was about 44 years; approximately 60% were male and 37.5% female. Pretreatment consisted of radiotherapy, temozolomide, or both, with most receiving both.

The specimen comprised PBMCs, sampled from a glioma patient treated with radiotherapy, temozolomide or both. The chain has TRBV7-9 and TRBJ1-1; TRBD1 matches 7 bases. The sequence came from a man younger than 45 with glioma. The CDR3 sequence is CASSFRDSPGGAFF. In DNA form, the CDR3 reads TGTGCCAGCAGCTTTAGGGACAGCCCGGGGGGAGCTTTCTTT.